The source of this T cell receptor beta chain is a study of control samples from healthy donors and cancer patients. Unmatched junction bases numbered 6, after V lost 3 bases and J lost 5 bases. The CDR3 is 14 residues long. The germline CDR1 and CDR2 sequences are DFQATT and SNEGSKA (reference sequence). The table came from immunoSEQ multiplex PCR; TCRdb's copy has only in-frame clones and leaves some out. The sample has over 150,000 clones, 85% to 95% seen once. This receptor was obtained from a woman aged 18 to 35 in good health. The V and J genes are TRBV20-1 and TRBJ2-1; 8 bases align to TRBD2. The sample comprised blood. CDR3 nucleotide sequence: TGCAGTGCTAGTCCCGGGACTAGTCACAATGAGCAGTTCTTC. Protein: CSASPGTSHNEQFF.